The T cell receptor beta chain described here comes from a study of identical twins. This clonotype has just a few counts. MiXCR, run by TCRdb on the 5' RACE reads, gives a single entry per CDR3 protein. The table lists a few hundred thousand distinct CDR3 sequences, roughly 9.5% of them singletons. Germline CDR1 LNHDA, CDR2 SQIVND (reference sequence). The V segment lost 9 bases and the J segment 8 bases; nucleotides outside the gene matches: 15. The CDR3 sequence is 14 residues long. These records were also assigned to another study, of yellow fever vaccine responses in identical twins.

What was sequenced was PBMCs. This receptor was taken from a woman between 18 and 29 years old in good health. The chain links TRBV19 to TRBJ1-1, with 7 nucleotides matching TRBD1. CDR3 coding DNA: TGTGCCAGCCAACATCTGGGACAGCAACCAGAAGCTTTCTTT. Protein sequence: CASQHLGQQPEAFF.